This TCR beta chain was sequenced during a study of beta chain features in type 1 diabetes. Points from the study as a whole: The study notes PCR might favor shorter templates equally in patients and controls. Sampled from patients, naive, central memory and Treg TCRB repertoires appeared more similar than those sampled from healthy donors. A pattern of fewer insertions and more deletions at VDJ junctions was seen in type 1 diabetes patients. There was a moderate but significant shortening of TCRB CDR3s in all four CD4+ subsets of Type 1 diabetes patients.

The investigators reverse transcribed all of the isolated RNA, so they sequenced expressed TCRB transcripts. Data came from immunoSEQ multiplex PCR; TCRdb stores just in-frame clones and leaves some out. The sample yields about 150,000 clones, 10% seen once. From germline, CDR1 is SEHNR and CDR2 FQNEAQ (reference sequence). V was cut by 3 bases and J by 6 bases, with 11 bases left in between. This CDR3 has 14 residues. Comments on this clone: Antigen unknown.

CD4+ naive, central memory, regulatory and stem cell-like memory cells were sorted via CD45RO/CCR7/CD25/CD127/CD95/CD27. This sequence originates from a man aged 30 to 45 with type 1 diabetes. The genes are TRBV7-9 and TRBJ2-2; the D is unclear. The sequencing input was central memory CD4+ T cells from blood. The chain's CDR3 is CASSLSNFPGELFF. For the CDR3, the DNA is TGTGCCAGCAGCTTGAGCAATTTCCCCGGGGAGCTGTTTTTT.